The 17 T cell receptor beta chains in this list originate from one sample, sequenced in a study of T cells in Graves' hyperthyroidism and ophthalmopathy. Amplified TCR beta CDR3 regions derived from RNA transcripts. The HTBI set primed first-round TCR CDR3 RT-PCR. TCRdb processed the multiplex PCR reads anew with MiXCR; each CDR3 protein has one entry. The table shows a few hundred thousand distinct CDR3 sequences, with roughly 50% occurring only once. Sequencing was performed on peripheral blood or thyroid tissue (not recorded which). These receptors originate from a woman between 18 and 30 years old with Graves' hyperthyroidism.

The chain joins TRBV7-3 to TRBJ2-7; 9 bases line up with TRBD1. V trimming: 4 bases; J trimming: 6 bases; junction bases outside the gene matches: 7. Germline CDR1 SGHTA, CDR2 FQGTGA. The CDR3 contains 14 residues. CDR3 in amino acids: CASSSPGTGIEQYF. In DNA form, the CDR3 reads TGTGCCAGCAGCTCCCCCGGGACAGGGATCGAGCAGTACTTC.

The rearrangement links TRBV2 to TRBJ1-1; 8 bases are a match to TRBD1. Germline V gene sequence: CDR1 SNHLY, CDR2 FYNNEI. The CDR3 runs 18 residues. V was pared by 0 bases and J by 4 bases, with 13 bases of the junction left unmatched. CDR3 amino acids: CASSEAGPGQVLGTEAFF. CDR3 in DNA: TGTGCCAGCAGTGAAGCAGGGCCGGGACAGGTCTTGGGCACTGAAGCTTTCTTT. The whole variable domain, filled in from reference TRBV2 and TRBJ1-1, reads EPEVTQTPSHQVTQMGQEVILRCVPISNHLYFYWYRQILGQKVEFLVSFYNNEISEKSEIFDDQFSVERPDGSNFTLKIRSTKLEDSAMYFCASSEAGPGQVLGTEAFFGQGTRLTVV.

This clonotype came up many times. The V gene is TRBV2, the J gene TRBJ2-7; tentative D call: TRBD2 (6 bases). CDR3 length: 13 amino acids. V gave up 10 bases and J gave up 3 bases, with 16 bases separating them. The germline V gene encodes CDR1 SNHLY and CDR2 FYNNEI. CDR3 in amino acids: CATSGTSNYEQYF. The CDR3 DNA reads as TGTGCCACTTCCGGGACTTCAAACTACGAGCAGTACTTC. The full variable domain, in which reference TRBV2 and TRBJ2-7 provide the parts outside the CDR3, is EPEVTQTPSHQVTQMGQEVILRCVPISNHLYFYWYRQILGQKVEFLVSFYNNEISEKSEIFDDQFSVERPDGSNFTLKIRSTKLEDSAMYFCATSGTSNYEQYFGPGTRLTVT.

This clonotype has a count of ten or more. CDR3 DNA sequence: TGCAGCGTCCTAAGGGACGACACTGAAGCTTTCTTT. It translates to CSVLRDDTEAFF. The rearrangement links TRBV29-1 to TRBJ1-1; maybe TRBD1 (5 bases). Germline V lookup: CDR1 SQVTM, CDR2 ANQGSEA. The CDR3 contains 12 residues. V lost 6 bases, J lost 3 bases, and 11 bases lay in between.

This clonotype was seen ten or more times. The V and J genes are TRBV20-1 and TRBJ1-1; unclear D gene. V lost 4 bases, J lost 3 bases, and 0 bases lay in between. This CDR3 spans 9 amino acids. CDR1 and CDR2 from the germline V gene are DFQATT and SNEGSKA (reference sequence). CDR3 residues: CSANTEAFF. For the CDR3, the DNA is TGCAGTGCTAACACTGAAGCTTTCTTT.

The chain combines TRBV7-4 with TRBJ1-5, with no clear D. Trimming stripped 11 bases from V and 6 bases from J, with 8 bases between. CDR3 size: 10 residues. CDR1 and CDR2 (germline): SGHVT, SQSDAQ. CDR3 amino acids: CARNGQPQHF. In DNA, the CDR3 is TGTGCCCGCAACGGTCAGCCCCAGCATTTT.

This clonotype was seen many times. This sequence joins TRBV6-5 and TRBJ2-7, with no clear D. The CDR3 contains 13 residues. V dropped 0 bases and J dropped 5 bases, with 8 bases sitting between them. The germline V gene has CDR1 MNHEY and CDR2 SVGAGI. CDR3 region: CASSYSGSDEQYF. The DNA for the CDR3 is TGTGCCAGCAGTTACTCAGGGTCGGACGAGCAGTACTTC.

The gene calls are TRBV2 and TRBJ1-4; no definite D call. Germline V gene lookup returns CDR1 SNHLY and CDR2 FYNNEI. The ends were cut back, 5 bases at V and 3 bases at J, with 13 bases in the middle. CDR3 size: 15 residues. The CDR3 protein is CASSPAGGANEKLFF. CDR3 DNA sequence: TGTGCCAGCAGTCCCGCCGGCGGGGCTAATGAAAAACTGTTTTTT.

The chain employs TRBV7-8 and TRBJ2-7, with TRBD2 identical over 9 bases. Trimming at V came to 10 bases and at J to 6 bases, leaving 10 bases not matched to a gene. Germline CDR1 reads SGHVS; CDR2 reads FQNEAQ. This CDR3 has 13 amino acids. CDR3 DNA: TGTGCCACCGCCTTAGCGGGAGCACGCGAGCAGTACTTC. This encodes CATALAGAREQYF. The variable domain in full, with the rest retrieved from reference TRBV7-8 and TRBJ2-7, is GAGVSQSPRYKVAKRGQDVALRCDPISGHVSLFWYQQALGQGPEFLTYFQNEAQLDKSGLPSDRFFAERPEGSVSTLKIQRTQQEDSAVYLCATALAGAREQYFGPGTRLTVT.

The chain recombines TRBV7-2 with TRBJ2-5; 8 bases agree with TRBD2. The J segment lost 2 bases and the V segment lost 3 bases, leaving 17 bases of the junction unmatched. The CDR3 covers 19 residues. Germline V lookup: CDR1 SGHTA, CDR2 FQGNSA. CDR3 sequence: CASSLTGMWLAGMQETQYF. The CDR3, as DNA: TGTGCCAGCAGCTTGACCGGGATGTGGCTAGCGGGCATGCAAGAGACCCAGTACTTC.

V is TRBV7-2 and J is TRBJ2-7; tentatively, D is TRBD1 or TRBD2 (5 bases each). The V gene's germline CDR1 is SGHTA and CDR2 FQGNSA. The CDR3 totals 15 residues. Trimming stripped 5 bases from V and 0 bases from J, with 14 bases between. This chain's CDR3 is CASSPDSGGSYEQYF. The CDR3 DNA reads TGTGCCAGCAGCCCAGACAGTGGGGGCTCCTACGAGCAGTACTTC.

The genes are TRBV9 and TRBJ2-2; no reliable D call. The CDR3 runs 15 residues. V gave up 6 bases and J gave up 9 bases, with 21 bases separating them. CDR1 is SGDLS and CDR2 is YYNGEE in the germline V gene. CDR3: CASKVDDNRLRELFF. The CDR3 DNA sequence: TGTGCCAGCAAGGTCGACGACAATCGGCTCAGGGAGCTGTTTTTT.

V usage is TRBV29-1 and J usage is TRBJ1-2; 9 bases match TRBD1. CDR1 SQVTM and CDR2 ANQGSEA come from the germline V gene. This CDR3 is built from 13 residues. Trimming removed 7 bases from V and 5 bases from J; junction bases left unmatched: 8. CDR3: CSAAGTGLYGYTF. CDR3 in DNA: TGCAGCGCAGCCGGGACAGGGTTGTATGGCTACACCTTC. Together with reference TRBV29-1 and TRBJ1-2, the CDR3 gives the full variable domain: SAVISQKPSRDICQRGTSLTIQCQVDSQVTMMFWYRQQPGQSLTLIATANQGSEATYESGFVIDKFPISRPNLTFSTLTVSNMSPEDSSIYLCSAAGTGLYGYTFGSGTRLTVV.

Here the CDR3 DNA reads TGTGCCAGTAGTCCTCAGGGGGGGAACACCGGGGAGCTGTTTTTT. Protein sequence: CASSPQGGNTGELFF. V and J are TRBV19 and TRBJ2-2, with D tentatively TRBD1 (7 bases). Per the germline V gene, CDR1 is LNHDA and CDR2 is SQIVND (reference sequence). This CDR3 has 15 residues. Trimming removed 5 bases from V and 1 base from J, with 11 bases in between.

This chain links TRBV25-1 with TRBJ1-4; D ambiguous. The V gene's germline CDR1 is MGHDK and CDR2 SYGVNS. V was shortened by 4 bases and J by 2 bases, with 11 bases between the two germline ends. The CDR3 sequence is 15 residues long. The CDR3 region has the DNA TGTGCCAGCAGTGCAAAGGGTTCGACTAATGAAAAACTGTTTTTT. This sequence encodes CASSAKGSTNEKLFF.

This chain links TRBV20-1 with TRBJ1-2; D call uncertain. V was trimmed by 7 bases and J by 0 bases, leaving 9 bases between them. Per germline, CDR1 DFQATT and CDR2 SNEGSKA (reference sequence). The CDR3 totals 12 residues. This CDR3 is CSGTAPNYGYTF. The CDR3 DNA reads TGCAGTGGTACAGCACCTAACTATGGCTACACCTTC.

This clonotype was recorded many times. The chain carries TRBV29-1 and TRBJ1-2, with D perhaps TRBD1 (6 bases). V lost 5 bases and J 3 bases, leaving 10 bases between the germline ends. The CDR3 runs 12 residues. Per germline, CDR1 SQVTM and CDR2 ANQGSEA. The CDR3: CSVIRQDYGYTF. DNA of the CDR3: TGCAGCGTTATCCGACAGGACTATGGCTACACCTTC.